This T cell receptor beta chain was captured in a study of Tregs in tolerant kidney transplant recipients (dated by TCRdb to about 2019). As for the study more broadly: The transplants used related donors along with nonmyeloablative bone marrow transplantation, and in the human trials mixed chimerism was transient. The study used TCRbeta sequencing to identify donor-specific regulatory T cells before combined kidney and bone marrow transplantation, then tracked those cells after transplant.

CDR3 length: 15 amino acids, cysteine to phenylalanine. The DNA has 36 bases, all within the CDR3, and is read from base 1. Trimming removed 5 bases from V and 6 bases from J; the gene matches leave 13 bases unexplained. The germline V gene (reference sequence) provides CDR1 LNHDA and CDR2 SQIVND. Overall study results and their limits: Because the study included only a small number of patients, the results must be confirmed in larger populations and under other immunosuppression protocols. Because the PCR primers were changed over time for some patients, nucleotide-level comparison could not be performed across the samples from those patients. Donor-specific Treg expansion was found to exceed global Treg expansion in tolerant patients, suggesting antigen-driven rather than nonspecific expansion. Biological reproducibility was not directly addressed, though technical replication error appeared minimal. Expanding Tregs with activated donor B cells appeared to identify the most biologically relevant and donor-specific TCRbeta repertoire.

Worth noting for this clone: The antigen it recognizes is unknown. The DNA ends 3 residues before the CDR3 does, and the rest of the CDR3 is filled in from the germline J gene.

Explained via the paper, the time point label denotes: blood sample drawn before combined kidney and bone marrow transplant. Thawed PBMCs were FACS-sorted into unstimulated Tregs (CD4+CD25+CD127-), CD4+ non-Tregs (CD4+CD25-), CD4 cells and CD8 cells. The patients were a few recipients of combined kidney and bone marrow transplants from the ITN036ST trial, and samples were available only from these trial subjects. Healthy control blood was processed to PBMCs by Ficoll density gradient and cryopreserved, and patient PBMCs were collected before and after transplant. For TCRbeta CDR3 sequencing, genomic DNA was extracted from sorted cells using the QIAGEN DNeasy Blood and Tissue Kit. High-throughput TCRbeta CDR3 sequencing, which included PCR amplification with bias correction and internal controls, was done commercially through immunoSEQ. On the authors' methods: A unique productive TCRbeta sequence was defined by the CDR3 nucleotide sequence when primers matched, and otherwise by the CDR3 amino acid sequence together with the Vbeta and Jbeta genes. Sorting error was corrected by removing sequences shared between sorted populations at a frequency ratio of 2:1 or less, and the remaining shared sequences were assigned to the higher population. Sequences were defined as donor-reactive when expanded at least 5-fold in CFSE-low cells versus unstimulated cells and present at a frequency of at least 0.01% in CFSE-low cells. Repertoire divergence was quantified by Jensen-Shannon divergence calculated from the top 100 TCRbeta sequences ranked by frequency. When a sample had multiple sequencing runs, each run was corrected for sorting error separately and the runs were then pooled. The table comes from immuneACCESS by way of TCRdb, which keeps in-frame sequences with V and J called. Part of the clones is missing from these tables; in studies checked, under half for an unresolved V gene and the rest for unknown reasons. From that table come the V and J calls and clone size; the DNA was used to work out D and trimming. The table for this sample lists 50,000 or so clones. The top ten clonotypes cover about 0.83% of the sample.

This receptor was obtained from a human donor who received a combined kidney and bone marrow transplant. The chain links TRBV19 with TRBJ2-7; 7 nucleotides in the junction match TRBD1. This specimen was CD4+ T cells from blood, taken before the transplant. The CDR3 protein is CASSPRTGNSGEQYF. CDR3 DNA, as far as it was read: TGTGCCAGTAGTCCCCGGACAGGTAATTCAGGCGAG.